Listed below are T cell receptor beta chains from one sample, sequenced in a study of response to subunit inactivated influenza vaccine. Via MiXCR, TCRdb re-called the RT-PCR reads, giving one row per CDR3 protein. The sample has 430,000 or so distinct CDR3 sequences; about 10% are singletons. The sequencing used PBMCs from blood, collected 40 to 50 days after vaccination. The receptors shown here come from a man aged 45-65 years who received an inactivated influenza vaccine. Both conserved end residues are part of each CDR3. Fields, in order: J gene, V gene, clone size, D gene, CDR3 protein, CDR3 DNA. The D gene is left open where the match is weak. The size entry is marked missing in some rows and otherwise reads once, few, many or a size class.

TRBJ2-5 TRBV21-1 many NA CASSKASVLAEETQYF TGTGCCAGCAGCAAAGCCAGCGTTCTAGCGGAAGAGACCCAGTACTTC
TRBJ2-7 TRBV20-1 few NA CSARDHRPNSYEQYF TGCAGTGCTAGAGATCACAGGCCCAACTCCTACGAGCAGTACTTC
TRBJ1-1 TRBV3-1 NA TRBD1 CASSQRITGGTEAFF TGTGCCAGCAGCCAAAGGATAACAGGGGGCACTGAAGCTTTCTTT
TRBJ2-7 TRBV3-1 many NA CASSPGGALSYEQYF TGTGCCAGCAGCCCAGGGGGGGCTCTATCGTACGAGCAGTACTTC
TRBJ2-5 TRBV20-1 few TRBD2 CSASHRGDETQYF TGCAGTGCTAGCCATCGGGGGGATGAGACCCAGTACTTC
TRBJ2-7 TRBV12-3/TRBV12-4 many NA CASSLFVYEQYF TGTGCCAGCAGTTTGTTTGTGTACGAGCAGTACTTC
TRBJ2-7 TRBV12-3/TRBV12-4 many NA CASSIGQPYEQYF TGTGCCAGCAGCATCGGACAGCCCTACGAGCAGTACTTC
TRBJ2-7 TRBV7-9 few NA CASSFQGRYEQYF TGTGCCAGCAGCTTTCAGGGACGGTACGAGCAGTACTTC
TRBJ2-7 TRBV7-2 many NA CASSLTDTTYEQYF TGTGCCAGCAGCTTAACCGACACCACCTACGAGCAGTACTTC
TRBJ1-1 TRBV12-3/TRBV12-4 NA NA CASSFSGGAEAFF TGTGCCAGCAGTTTCTCTGGGGGGGCTGAAGCTTTCTTT
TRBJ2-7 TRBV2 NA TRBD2 CASSGGRWEQYF TGTGCCAGCAGTGGCGGGAGGTGGGAGCAGTACTTC
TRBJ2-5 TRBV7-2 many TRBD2 CASSFTSGETQYF TGTGCCAGCAGCTTCACTAGCGGAGAGACCCAGTACTTC
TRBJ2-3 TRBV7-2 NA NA CASGSPGTDTQYF TGTGCCAGCGGCTCACCAGGCACAGATACGCAGTATTTT
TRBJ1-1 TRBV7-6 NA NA CASSPGPGDTEAFF TGTGCCAGCAGCCCGGGGCCGGGGGACACTGAAGCTTTCTTT
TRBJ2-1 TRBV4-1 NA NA CASSQGTYSYNEQFF TGCGCCAGCAGCCAGGGTACTTACTCCTACAATGAGCAGTTCTTC
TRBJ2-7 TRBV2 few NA CASLLDYEQYF TGTGCCAGCCTCCTCGATTACGAGCAGTACTTC
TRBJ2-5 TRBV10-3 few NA CAIGRGGGETQYF TGTGCCATCGGCAGGGGGGGAGGAGAGACCCAGTACTTC
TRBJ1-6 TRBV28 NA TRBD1 CATGTETSPLHF TGTGCCACCGGGACAGAGACCTCACCCCTCCACTTT
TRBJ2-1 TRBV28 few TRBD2 CASSSWTSGSLYEQFF TGTGCCAGCAGTTCCTGGACTAGCGGGAGTTTATATGAGCAGTTCTTC
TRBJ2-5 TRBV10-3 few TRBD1 CAISQGQGWQETQYF TGTGCCATCAGCCAAGGACAGGGGTGGCAAGAGACCCAGTACTTC
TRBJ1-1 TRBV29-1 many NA CSVFSNAEAFF TGCAGCGTTTTCAGTAACGCTGAAGCTTTCTTT
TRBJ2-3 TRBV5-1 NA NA CASSLAARDTDTQYF TGCGCCAGCAGCTTGGCAGCCCGGGACACAGATACGCAGTATTTT
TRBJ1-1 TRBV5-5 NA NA CASSPFANTEAFF TGTGCCAGCAGCCCGTTTGCAAACACTGAAGCTTTCTTT
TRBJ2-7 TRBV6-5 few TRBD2 CASSYSLAGLDLYF TGTGCCAGCAGTTACTCGTTAGCGGGGCTCGATCTGTACTTC
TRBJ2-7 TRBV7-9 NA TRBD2 CASSNTGTSGYEQYF TGTGCCAGCAGCAATACAGGGACTAGCGGATACGAGCAGTACTTC
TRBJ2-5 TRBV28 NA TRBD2 CASKATSGSGETQYF TGTGCCAGCAAGGCGACTAGCGGGAGTGGAGAGACCCAGTACTTC
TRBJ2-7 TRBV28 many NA CASRGVYEQYF TGTGCCAGCAGGGGGGTGTACGAGCAGTACTTC
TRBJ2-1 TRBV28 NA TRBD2 CAAGEGKGQFF TGTGCCGCGGGGGAGGGGAAAGGGCAGTTCTTC
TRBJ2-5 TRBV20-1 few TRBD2 CSASLLAGGRETQYF TGCAGTGCTAGCCTACTAGCGGGCGGCCGAGAGACCCAGTACTTC
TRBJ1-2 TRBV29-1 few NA CSVEGLSARGYTF TGCAGCGTTGAAGGGTTAAGCGCTCGTGGCTACACCTTC
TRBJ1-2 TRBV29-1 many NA CSVEEKRAGYTF TGCAGCGTTGAAGAAAAACGTGCTGGCTACACCTTC
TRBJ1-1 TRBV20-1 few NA CSASLAGLAEAFF TGCAGTGCTAGTTTAGCGGGACTGGCTGAAGCTTTCTTT
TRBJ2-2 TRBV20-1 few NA CSADGLHTGELFF TGCAGTGCAGACGGACTTCACACCGGGGAGCTGTTTTTT
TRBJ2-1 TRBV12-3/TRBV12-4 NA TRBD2 CASSLGAGSSNEQFF TGTGCCAGCAGTTTAGGAGCGGGGAGTAGCAATGAGCAGTTCTTC
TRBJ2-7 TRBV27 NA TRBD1 CASSPQGALRSEQYF TGTGCCAGCAGCCCACAGGGGGCGCTAAGATCCGAGCAGTACTTC
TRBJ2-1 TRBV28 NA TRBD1 CASKRTGDRANEQFF TGTGCCAGCAAGCGGACAGGGGACCGGGCTAATGAGCAGTTCTTC
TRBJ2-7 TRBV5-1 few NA CASSWRGPNSYEQYF TGCGCCAGCAGCTGGAGGGGCCCCAACTCCTACGAGCAGTACTTC
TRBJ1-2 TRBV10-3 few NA CAISEYAGTNYGYTF TGTGCCATCAGTGAGTACGCCGGGACTAACTATGGCTACACCTTC
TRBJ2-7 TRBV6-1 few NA CASLIPGTYEQYF TGTGCCAGCTTGATACCTGGCACCTACGAGCAGTACTTC
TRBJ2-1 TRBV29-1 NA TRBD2 CSARPSSGHEQFF TGCAGCGCCAGGCCTTCTAGCGGGCATGAGCAGTTCTTC
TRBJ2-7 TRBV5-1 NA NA CASSLGDRYSYEQYF TGCGCCAGCAGCTTGGGGGACCGCTACTCCTACGAGCAGTACTTC
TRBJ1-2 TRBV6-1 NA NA CASRVGSTWGNYGYTF TGTGCCAGCAGGGTGGGTTCCACGTGGGGGAACTATGGCTACACCTTC
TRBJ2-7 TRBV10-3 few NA CAISAEGLTYEQYF TGTGCCATCAGTGCGGAGGGATTGACCTACGAGCAGTACTTC
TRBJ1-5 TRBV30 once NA CAWGTGTYQPQHF TGTGCCTGGGGCACCGGGACCTATCAGCCCCAGCATTTT
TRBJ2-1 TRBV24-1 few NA CATSGRTAYNEQFF TGTGCCACCAGTGGGAGGACAGCCTACAATGAGCAGTTCTTC
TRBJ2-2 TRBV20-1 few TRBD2 CSAPRAGGATGELFF TGCAGTGCGCCGCGGGCGGGGGGGGCCACCGGGGAGCTGTTTTTT
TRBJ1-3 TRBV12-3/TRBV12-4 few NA CATRQNSGNTIYF TGTGCCACCCGTCAGAACTCTGGAAACACCATATATTTT
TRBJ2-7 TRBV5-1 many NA CASSLEGYEQYF TGTGCCAGCAGCTTAGAGGGGTACGAGCAGTACTTC
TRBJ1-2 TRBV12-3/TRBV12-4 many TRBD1 CASSARTGLGGYTF TGTGCCAGCAGTGCCCGGACAGGGCTGGGCGGCTACACCTTC
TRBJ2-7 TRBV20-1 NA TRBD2 CSATGTSGAYEQYF TGCAGTGCGACCGGGACTAGCGGCGCCTACGAGCAGTACTTC
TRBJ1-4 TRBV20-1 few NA CSARALEKLFF TGCAGTGCGCGGGCCCTTGAAAAACTGTTTTTT
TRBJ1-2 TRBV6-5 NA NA CASSYSRGGGYTF TGTGCCAGCAGTTACTCCAGGGGAGGTGGCTACACCTTC